This T cell receptor (beta chain) was obtained from a study of shared T cell receptors in the human thymus (dated by TCRdb to 2020 to 2022). Regarding the research as a whole: The study investigated the way shared, self-reactive T-cell receptor alpha chains are produced in the human thymus.

There are a few counts of this clone. Its antigen is unknown. Per-nucleotide qualities are absent, and no much larger clonotype sits a single base away. Measured from the cysteine to the phenylalanine, the CDR3 is 15 residues long. The only DNA kept is the CDR3, 45 bases in frame from the first base. The CDR1 and CDR2 encoded by the germline V gene (reference sequence) are GTSNPN and SVGIG. V is reduced by 0 bases and J by 6 bases, leaving a spacing of 16 bases between them. To prepare the library, the immunoSEQ multiplex PCR assay was applied. In TCRdb, the immuneACCESS table is reduced to in-frame sequences with V and J assigned. These tables do not hold every clone; where another copy was compared, an unresolved V gene accounts for under half, and the others remain unexplained. The sample table lists roughly 700,000 clones, over 75% of them with a count of one. 0.0095% to 0.012% of the sample lies in the top ten.

These same records also appear under a second study, on human thymus T cells. Reported in the second study: The donors were immunologically healthy infants in Finland who had open corrective cardiac surgery for congenital heart defects. Thymus tissue was collected as surgical resects that were removed during corrective cardiac surgery. V and J gene segment usage appeared biased in both thymic and peripheral blood repertoires. Highly overlapping thymic TCR repertoires among unrelated individuals were reported in the related research. TCR alpha and beta repertoires from about 8 infant thymus samples and four related peripheral blood samples were characterized in the study. Donor ages ranging from about 7 to 250 days were recorded, and a handful of male and a couple of female infants were included in the cohort. Thymocytes were released mechanically from tissue and stored at -70 °C as pellets of roughly 9-31 million cells. Genomic DNA was extracted from frozen cell pellets with a QIAsymphony instrument. TCRB and TCRAD loci were amplified from a standardized quantity of quality-controlled genomic DNA using the immunoSEQ multiplex PCR assay. The V(D)J region was spanned by amplicons of a length sufficient to cover the CDR3 and to identify V and J genes. The amplicons were sequenced on an Illumina platform via the commercial immunoSEQ service. Primer bias and sequencing errors were corrected as previously described, and TCRAD and TCRB definitions were based on the IMGT database. Repertoires were analysed with immunoSEQ Analyzer 3.0 and VDJTools, covering basic statistics, V/J segment usage, diversity estimates, rarefaction and pairwise overlap. Chao1, ChaoE, Efron-Thisted, Shannon and inverse Simpson indices were used to estimate diversity, which was also estimated on datasets down-sampled to the smallest sample. For repertoire overlap, CDR3 nucleotide sequence, V gene and J gene had to match strictly, and clustering was done by Jaccard-based multidimensional scaling. On average, thymus samples yielded 810,000 or so unique TCRB clonotypes, whereas blood samples yielded some 85,000.

Sequences were obtained from thymocytes. The chain is encoded by TRBV30 joined to TRBJ2-3, with the D gene too uncertain to name. This TCR derives from a boy younger than two with a congenital heart defect. Donor details come from another sample of the same person, matched by shared clones. CDR3 sequence: CAWSVRNDNGDTQYF. The nucleotides read TGTGCCTGGAGTGTCAGGAACGATAATGGGGATACGCAGTATTTT.